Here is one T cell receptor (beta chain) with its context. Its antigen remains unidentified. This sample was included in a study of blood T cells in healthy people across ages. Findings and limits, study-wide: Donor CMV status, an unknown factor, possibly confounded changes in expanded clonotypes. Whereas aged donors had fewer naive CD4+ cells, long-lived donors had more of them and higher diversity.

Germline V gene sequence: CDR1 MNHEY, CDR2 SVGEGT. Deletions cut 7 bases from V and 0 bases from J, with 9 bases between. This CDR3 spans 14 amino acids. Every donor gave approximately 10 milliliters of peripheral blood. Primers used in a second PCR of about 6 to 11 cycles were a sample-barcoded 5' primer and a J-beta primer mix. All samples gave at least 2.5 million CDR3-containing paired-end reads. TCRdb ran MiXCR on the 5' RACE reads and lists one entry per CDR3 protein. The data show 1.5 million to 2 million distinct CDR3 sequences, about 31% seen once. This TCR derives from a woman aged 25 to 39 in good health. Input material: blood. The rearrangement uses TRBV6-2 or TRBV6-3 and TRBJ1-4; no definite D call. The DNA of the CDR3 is TGTGCCAGCAAAACGGATTCAACTAATGAAAAACTGTTTTTT. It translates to CASKTDSTNEKLFF.